One and the same sample provided the 14 T cell receptor beta chains below, sequenced in a study of spatial heterogeneity in lung cancer. These receptors' targets are unknown. Time point given: sample taken at primary tumor resection. Study outcomes and limitations: It was found that expanded intratumoral alpha and beta TCR counts tracked tumor mutation counts.

TCRdb recomputed calls from the 5' RACE reads with MiXCR, one row per CDR3 protein. Of roughly 9,900 distinct CDR3 sequences listed, less than 7.5% were seen once; the top ten hold about 7.4%. Specimen: lung tumor tissue, collected at surgery. The receptors originated from a female donor with early-stage non-small cell lung cancer.

This clonotype rates as medium-sized. V and J are TRBV5-8 and TRBJ1-5, with D uncertain. CDR1 SGHTS and CDR2 YDEGEE come from the germline V gene. This CDR3 has 12 amino acids. The V and J ends lost 2 bases and 6 bases respectively, with 6 bases between them. CDR3 in DNA: TGTGCCAGCAGCTTTATAGGTCAGCCCCAGCATTTT. Protein product: CASSFIGQPQHF.

This clonotype was recorded a few times. The CDR3 DNA reads as TGTGCCAGCAGCATCGAACCGGGACAGGGCCAGAACACTGAAGCTTTCTTT. It yields the protein CASSIEPGQGQNTEAFF. This chain links TRBV7-9 with TRBJ1-1, with 9 bases lining up with TRBD1. CDR1 SEHNR and CDR2 FQNEAQ come from the germline V gene (reference sequence). The CDR3 loop spans 17 amino acids. V gave up 5 bases and J gave up 1 base; unmatched junction bases: 11.

This clonotype was found many times. The rearrangement links TRBV12-3 or TRBV12-4 to TRBJ1-1; 7 nucleotides line up with TRBD1. The CDR3 spans 14 residues. Germline trimming cut 4 bases from V and 1 base from J; bases unmatched to any gene: 3. CDR3 protein: CASSSTGSNTEAFF. CDR3 DNA: TGTGCCAGCAGTTCGACAGGGTCGAACACTGAAGCTTTCTTT.

This clonotype occurred a few times. The V gene is TRBV5-4, the J gene TRBJ2-3; 7 bases map to TRBD2. In germline, CDR1 is SGHNT, CDR2 YYREEE (reference sequence). With 0 bases clipped from V and 9 bases from J, the junction kept 13 bases outside the gene matches. The CDR3 has 16 amino acids. The CDR3 protein is CASSLGGLGQRVTQYF. CDR3 nucleotides: TGTGCCAGCAGCTTGGGAGGACTAGGCCAAAGAGTGACGCAGTATTTT.

This clonotype has ten or more counts. V and J are TRBV7-9 and TRBJ1-1; the D gene is possibly TRBD1 (5 bases). Trimming pared 4 bases from V and 5 bases from J, leaving 11 bases between. Per the germline V gene, CDR1 is SEHNR and CDR2 is FQNEAQ (reference sequence). The CDR3 has 13 residues. The CDR3 bases are TGTGCCAGCAGCTGGGGCCTTGGGACTGAAGCTTTCTTT. Protein sequence: CASSWGLGTEAFF. Variable domain in full (rest from reference TRBV7-9 and TRBJ1-1): DTGVSQNPRHKITKRGQNVTFRCDPISEHNRLYWYRQTLGQGPEFLTYFQNEAQLEKSRLLSDRFSAERPKGSFSTLEIQRTEQGDSAMYLCASSWGLGTEAFFGQGTRLTVV.

This clonotype ranks as medium-sized. The V gene is TRBV20-1, the J gene TRBJ1-2, with 7 bases identical to TRBD1. This CDR3 contains 14 residues. Looked up from germline, CDR1 is DFQATT and CDR2 is SNEGSKA (reference sequence). The V segment lost 6 bases and the J segment 4 bases; nucleotides outside the gene matches: 11. This CDR3 is CSAEWDRQAYGYTF. The CDR3 nucleotides are TGCAGTGCGGAGTGGGACAGACAAGCCTATGGCTACACCTTC.

This clonotype was observed a handful of times. The chain combines TRBV7-8 with TRBJ2-2; 7 bases align to TRBD1. CDR1 and CDR2 (germline): SGHVS, FQNEAQ. The ends lost 2 bases at V and 0 bases at J; junction bases unmatched: 6. CDR3 length: 17 residues. The CDR3 DNA reads TGTGCCAGCAGCTTAATGGGACAGACTACGAACACCGGGGAGCTGTTTTTT. Translating it yields CASSLMGQTTNTGELFF.

This clonotype was picked up many times. The CDR3 nucleotides read TGTGCCAGCAGTTGGGGGGCCGGCACAGATACGCAGTATTTT. Translation: CASSWGAGTDTQYF. V and J are TRBV12-3 or TRBV12-4 and TRBJ2-3; D is possibly TRBD1 or TRBD2 (6 bases each). Trimming left V 4 bases short and J 1 base short, with 9 bases between. The CDR3 length is 14 residues.

This clonotype is labeled as medium-sized (0.01 to 0.1%). The J gene is TRBJ1-1, the V gene TRBV3-1, with D possibly matching TRBD1 (5 bases). The CDR3 totals 15 residues. Between the trimmed V and J ends, which lost 3 bases and 5 bases, there was a span of 16 bases. Germline CDR1 and CDR2: LGHDT and YNNKEL (reference sequence). The CDR3 bases are TGTGCCAGCAGCCAGGGACCGCCCGAAGGAACTGAAGCTTTCTTT. It yields the protein CASSQGPPEGTEAFF.

The V call is TRBV10-3, the J call TRBJ2-3; TRBD2 matches 7 bases. CDR1 is ENHRY and CDR2 is SYGVKD in the germline V gene. This CDR3 has 16 amino acids. Trimming took 7 bases from V and 0 from J; bases not matched to a gene: 10. The CDR3 nucleotides read TGTGCCATCAATGGGGGGGAGTCGAGTAGCACAGATACGCAGTATTTT. Its protein is CAINGGESSSTDTQYF.

Ten or more counts support this clonotype. The V gene is TRBV6-5, the J gene TRBJ2-3; D ambiguous. Germline V gene sequence: CDR1 MNHEY, CDR2 SVGAGI. The CDR3 runs to 15 residues. V gave up 0 bases and J gave up 6 bases, with 13 bases separating them. CDR3 region: CASSYSTGMPDTQYF. The DNA for the CDR3 is TGTGCCAGCAGTTACTCGACGGGCATGCCGGATACGCAGTATTTT.

This clonotype was counted ten times or more. The chain is built from TRBV7-6 and TRBJ1-3; 8 bases align to TRBD1. Per germline, CDR1 SGHVS and CDR2 FNYEAQ. Trimming cost V 5 bases and J 8 bases; bases outside gene matches: 8. The CDR3 runs to 14 residues. The CDR3 here is CASSPRQGSDTIYF. CDR3 DNA sequence: TGTGCCAGCAGCCCTCGACAGGGGTCGGACACCATATATTTT.

This chain links TRBV5-4 with TRBJ2-1; D ambiguous. Germline CDR1 is SGHNT and CDR2 is YYREEE (reference sequence). This CDR3 is built from 15 residues. Deletions cut 0 bases from V and 0 bases from J, with 7 bases between. This chain's CDR3 is CASSLGQDSYNEQFF. The CDR3 DNA follows: TGTGCCAGCAGCTTGGGGCAGGACTCCTACAATGAGCAGTTCTTC.

At least ten counts were recorded for this clonotype. The chain uses TRBV6-2 or TRBV6-3 and TRBJ1-1, with D maybe TRBD1 (5 bases). Trimming shortened V by 4 bases and J by 3 bases, and 12 bases separated the two germline ends. The germline CDR1 and CDR2 sequences are MNHEY and SVGEGT. The CDR3 covers 14 residues. Here the CDR3 reads CASSWGGADTEAFF. The CDR3 DNA is TGTGCCAGCAGTTGGGGCGGGGCAGACACTGAAGCTTTCTTT.